This T cell receptor (beta chain) was captured in a study of T cell responses to AZD1222 COVID-19 vaccine (dated by TCRdb to about 2021). A note on the overall study: TCR sequencing covered 230 or so trial participants: 200 to 220 given two doses of AZD1222 and 26 given two doses of MenACWY control vaccine. Trial participants were enrolled by age into subgroups of 18-55, 56-69 and 70-plus years, and roughly 150, 30 and 60 TCR-sequenced participants, respectively, were included in these subgroups.

Cut back by 4 bases and 3 bases, the V and J ends lie 9 bases apart. The CDR3 goes from the cysteine to the phenylalanine over 14 residues. This entry keeps only the CDR3 DNA: 42 bases, framed from base 1. CDR1 and CDR2 are read off the germline V gene as KGHDR and SFDVKD. On the study overall, not on this receptor specifically: After two AZD1222 doses, both the breadth and the depth of spike-specific TCRs were significantly higher than at day 0 and than in MenACWY recipients. Reportedly, almost half of the unique spike-specific TCRs recognized epitopes lying outside the regions that are mutated in the B.1.351 and B.1.1.7 variants. The vaccine-associated CD4 TCRs covered the entire spike protein, and the dominant responses fell in regions 160-218 and 743-854. Conclusions about previously exposed vaccinees were limited because only a handful of AZD1222 recipients were SARS-CoV-2 seropositive at baseline. Participants were mostly white British, with more females than males. The authors suggested clonal diversity may have been underestimated. The 56-69-year group was small, and its depth increase did not reach significance, likely because of low power. No day 14 peak-response samples were available, so repertoires were characterized only after the peak T cell response.

Comment on this clone: This receptor's antigen is unknown. Base quality data are lacking; no much larger clone is found one base away.

The CDR3 regions of human TCRbeta chains were analyzed by immunosequencing. In the authors' own workflow: Repertoire TCRs were matched against a reference library of SARS-CoV-2-specific TCRs generated with the MIRA antigen-specificity platform. Breadth meant the fraction of unique TCRs that were SARS-CoV-2-associated, whereas depth meant the fraction of total T cells that were SARS-CoV-2-associated. Using the MIRA data, every spike-specific TCR was mapped to the spike region that the TCR reacted to and assigned to either a CD4 or a CD8 class. Log10-transformed breadth and depth values were compared by one-way ANOVA with Sidak's multiple comparisons tests. In TCRdb, the immuneACCESS table is reduced to in-frame sequences with V and J assigned. These tables do not hold every clone; where another copy was compared, an unresolved V gene accounts for under half, and the others remain unexplained. That table is the source of V, J and clone size, and D and trimming were worked out from the DNA. This sample has 250,000 to 300,000 clones in its table, and about 94% of those were observed once. 0.5% to 0.65% of the sample is held by the ten biggest clonotypes.

The time point label of this sample denotes: about 28 days (+/-7) after the second vaccine dose. AZD1222 recipients with second doses at about 4 weeks or about 12 weeks were pooled, because spike-specific TCR depth and breadth did not differ between schedules. The vaccinee samples were drawn from two UK trials, COV001 and COV002, one of which was a single-blind randomized controlled phase 2/3 trial testing AZD1222 (ChAdOx1 nCoV-19) in healthy adults. For TCRbeta chain sequencing, PBMC samples were collected from trial participants at day 0 and at day 28 after the second dose. Material: peripheral blood, obtained 28 days after the second AZD1222 dose. The source of this sequence is an adult who received the AZD1222 COVID-19 vaccine. This receptor chain uses TRBV24-1 and TRBJ2-1; perhaps TRBD1 is the D gene, with 6 bases matching. The CDR3 is CATSDQDSYNEQFF. The DNA sequence follows: TGTGCCACCAGTGACCAGGACAGCTACAATGAGCAGTTCTTC.